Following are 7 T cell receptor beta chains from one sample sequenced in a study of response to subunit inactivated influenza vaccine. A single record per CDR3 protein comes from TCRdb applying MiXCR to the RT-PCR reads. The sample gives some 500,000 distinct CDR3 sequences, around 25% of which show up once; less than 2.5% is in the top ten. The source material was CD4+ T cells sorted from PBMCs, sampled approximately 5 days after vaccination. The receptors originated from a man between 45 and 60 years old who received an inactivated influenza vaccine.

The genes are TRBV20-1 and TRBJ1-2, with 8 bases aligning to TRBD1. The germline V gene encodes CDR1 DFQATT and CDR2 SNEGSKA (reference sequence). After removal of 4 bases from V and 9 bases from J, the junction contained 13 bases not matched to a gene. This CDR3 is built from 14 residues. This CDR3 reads CSAIQGGTFPSYTF. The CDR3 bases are TGCAGTGCTATACAGGGGGGAACCTTCCCGAGCTACACCTTC.

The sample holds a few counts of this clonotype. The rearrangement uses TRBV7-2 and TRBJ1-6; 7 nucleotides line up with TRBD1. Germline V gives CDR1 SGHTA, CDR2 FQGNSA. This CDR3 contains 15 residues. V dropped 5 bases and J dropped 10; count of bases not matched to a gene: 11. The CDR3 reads CASSKRDSGGSPLHF. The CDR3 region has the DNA TGTGCCAGCAGCAAACGGGACAGCGGAGGGTCACCCCTCCACTTT.

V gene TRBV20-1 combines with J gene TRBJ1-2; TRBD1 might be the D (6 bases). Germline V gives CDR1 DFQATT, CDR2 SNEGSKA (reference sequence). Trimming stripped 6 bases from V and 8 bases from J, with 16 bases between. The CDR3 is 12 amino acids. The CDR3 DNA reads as TGCAGTGCCAGATTGGGGGCGCGGGGCTACACCTTC. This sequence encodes CSARLGARGYTF.

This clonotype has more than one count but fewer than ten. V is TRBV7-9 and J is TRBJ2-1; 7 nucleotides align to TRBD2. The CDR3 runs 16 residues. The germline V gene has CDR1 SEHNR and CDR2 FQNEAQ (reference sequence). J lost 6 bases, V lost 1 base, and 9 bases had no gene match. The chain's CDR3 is CASSLEASGRGNEQFF. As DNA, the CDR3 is TGTGCCAGCAGCTTAGAGGCTAGCGGTAGGGGCAATGAGCAGTTCTTC.

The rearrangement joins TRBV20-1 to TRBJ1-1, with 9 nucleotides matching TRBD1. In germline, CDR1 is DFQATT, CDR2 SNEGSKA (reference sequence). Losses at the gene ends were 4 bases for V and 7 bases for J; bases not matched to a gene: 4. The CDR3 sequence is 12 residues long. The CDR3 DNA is TGCAGTGCTACGGACAGGGGCTATGAAGCTTTCTTT. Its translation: CSATDRGYEAFF.

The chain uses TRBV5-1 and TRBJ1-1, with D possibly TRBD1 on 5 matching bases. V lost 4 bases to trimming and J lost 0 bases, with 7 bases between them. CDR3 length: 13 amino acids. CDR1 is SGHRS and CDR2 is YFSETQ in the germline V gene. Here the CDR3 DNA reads TGCGCCAGCAGCAGAGGGGTGAACACTGAAGCTTTCTTT. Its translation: CASSRGVNTEAFF.

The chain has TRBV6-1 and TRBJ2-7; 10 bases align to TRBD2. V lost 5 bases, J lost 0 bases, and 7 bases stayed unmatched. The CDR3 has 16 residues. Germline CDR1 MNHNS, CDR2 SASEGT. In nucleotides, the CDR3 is TGTGCCAGCAGTAGCCGTGGGACTAGCGTCTCCTACGAGCAGTACTTC. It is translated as CASSSRGTSVSYEQYF.